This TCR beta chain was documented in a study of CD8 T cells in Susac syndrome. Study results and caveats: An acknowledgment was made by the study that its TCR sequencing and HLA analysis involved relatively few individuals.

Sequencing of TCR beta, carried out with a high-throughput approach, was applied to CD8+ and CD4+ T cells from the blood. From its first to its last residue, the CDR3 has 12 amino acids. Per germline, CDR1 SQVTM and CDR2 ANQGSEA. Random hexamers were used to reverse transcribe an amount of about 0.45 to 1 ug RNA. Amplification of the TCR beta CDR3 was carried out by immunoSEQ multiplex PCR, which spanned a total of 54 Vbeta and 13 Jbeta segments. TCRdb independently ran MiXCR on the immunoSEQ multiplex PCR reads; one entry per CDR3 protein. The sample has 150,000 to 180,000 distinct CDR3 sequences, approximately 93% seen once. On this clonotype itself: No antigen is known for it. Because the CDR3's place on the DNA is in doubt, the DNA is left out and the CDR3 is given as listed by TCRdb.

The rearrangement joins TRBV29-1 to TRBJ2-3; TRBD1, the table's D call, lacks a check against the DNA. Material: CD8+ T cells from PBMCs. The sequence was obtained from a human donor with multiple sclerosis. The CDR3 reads CSVALGTGKAHF.